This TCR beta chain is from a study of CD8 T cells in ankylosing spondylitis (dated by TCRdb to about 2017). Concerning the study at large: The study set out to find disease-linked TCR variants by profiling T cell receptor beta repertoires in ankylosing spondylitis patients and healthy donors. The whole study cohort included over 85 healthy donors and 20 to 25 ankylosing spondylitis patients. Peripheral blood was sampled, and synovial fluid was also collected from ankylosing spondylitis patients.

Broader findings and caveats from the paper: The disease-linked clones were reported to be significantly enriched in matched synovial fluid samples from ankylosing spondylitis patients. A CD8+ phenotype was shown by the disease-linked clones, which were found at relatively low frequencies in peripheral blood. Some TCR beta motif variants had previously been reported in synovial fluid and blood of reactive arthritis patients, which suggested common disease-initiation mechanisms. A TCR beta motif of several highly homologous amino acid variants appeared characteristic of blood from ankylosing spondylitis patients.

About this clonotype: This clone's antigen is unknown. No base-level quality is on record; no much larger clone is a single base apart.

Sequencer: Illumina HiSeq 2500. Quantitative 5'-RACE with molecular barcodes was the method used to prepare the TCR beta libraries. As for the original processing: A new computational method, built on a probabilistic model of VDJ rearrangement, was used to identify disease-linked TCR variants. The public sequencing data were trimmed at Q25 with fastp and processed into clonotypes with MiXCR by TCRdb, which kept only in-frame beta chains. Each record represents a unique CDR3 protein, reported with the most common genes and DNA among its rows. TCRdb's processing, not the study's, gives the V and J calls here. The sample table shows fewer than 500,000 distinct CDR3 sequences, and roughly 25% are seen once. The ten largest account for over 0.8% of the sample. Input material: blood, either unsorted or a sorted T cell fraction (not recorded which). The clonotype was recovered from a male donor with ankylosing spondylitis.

The CDR3 reads as follows: CASSSREREGRDTQYF. The bases are TGTGCCAGCAGCTCCAGGGAGCGGGAAGGGAGAGATACGCAGTATTTT. The rearranged segments are TRBV7-9 and TRBJ2-3, with 7 middle bases fitting TRBD2. V is pruned by 4 bases and J by 5 bases, leaving 12 bases of the junction without a gene match. The CDR3 numbers 16 residues from cysteine through phenylalanine. Here the CDR3 DNA is all that survives: 48 bases in frame from base 1. Per the germline V gene (reference sequence), SEHNR is the CDR1 and FQNEAQ is the CDR2.